This TCR beta chain was identified during a study of cytomegalovirus exposure and HLA in healthy donors. General observations from the study: Reportedly, TCR beta sequences accurately predicted HLA-A and HLA-B alleles in most subjects.

V shed 11 bases and J shed 3 bases, with 20 bases lying between them. The germline CDR1 and CDR2 sequences are MNHNS and SASEGT. The CDR3 length is 14 residues. The PCR ran on 60 Vbeta and 13 Jbeta primers. Produced via immunoSEQ multiplex PCR; TCRdb's table is partial and in-frame only. The sample yields some 170,000 clones, over 75% seen once. Remarks on this clone: Its cognate antigen is unknown.

The V gene is TRBV6-1, the J gene TRBJ2-7; D is possibly TRBD1 (6 bases). The clonotype originates from a man in his forties in good health and CMV-seropositive. Specimen: PBMCs. The CDR3 is CAVESGSRGYEQYF. The CDR3 coding sequence is TGTGCCGTTGAATCGGGGAGCAGGGGCTACGAGCAGTACTTC.